These 9 T cell receptor beta chains share one sample of origin, sequenced in a study of blood T cell repertoires in COVID-19 (dated by TCRdb to the early 2020s). Library generation was performed with the immunoSEQ multiplex PCR assay. The immuneACCESS repertoire file appears here via TCRdb, limited to in-frame rearrangements. These files lack a portion of the clones; in checked studies, under half of the deficit traces to unresolved V genes, and the cause of the others is not known. The sample table lists almost 100,000 clones, around 86% of them with a count of one. Of the sample, 10% falls within the top ten clones. The sequencing sample was made of peripheral blood. These receptor sequences come from a man aged 50-60 years with acute or convalescent COVID-19.

This chain uses TRBV18 with TRBJ1-4; D is unclear. The CDR3 has 16 residues. Trimming took 3 bases from V and 0 from J, leaving 11 bases between them. Germline-derived CDR1 and CDR2 are KGHSH and LQKENI. The CDR3 DNA sequence: TGTGCCAGCTCACCCGAGAGTCCCTCAACTAATGAAAAACTGTTTTTT. Residues: CASSPESPSTNEKLFF.

CDR3 protein: CAWSRGYSNQPQHF. CDR3 DNA sequence: TGTGCCTGGAGCAGGGGGTATAGCAATCAGCCCCAGCATTTT. The chain uses TRBV30 and TRBJ1-5, with 7 bases matching TRBD1. Germline assignment: CDR1 GTSNPN and CDR2 SVGIG (reference sequence). V was pared by 3 bases and J by 0 bases, with 2 bases of the junction left unmatched. The CDR3 runs to 14 residues.

The chain combines TRBV11-3 with TRBJ2-7; TRBD2 aligns across 7 bases. Germline values: CDR1 SGHNT, CDR2 YENEEA. There are 14 residues in the CDR3. Trimming removed 5 bases from V and 6 bases from J; junction bases left unmatched: 10. For the CDR3, the DNA is TGTGCCAGCAGCCCGCGGGGGTTTTACCCCGAGCAGTACTTC. Translating it yields CASSPRGFYPEQYF. Together with reference TRBV11-3 and TRBJ2-7, the CDR3 gives the full variable domain: EAGVVQSPRYKIIEKKQPVAFWCNPISGHNTLYWYLQNLGQGPELLIRYENEEAVDDSQLPKDRFSAERLKGVDSTLKIQPAELGDSAVYLCASSPRGFYPEQYFGPGTRLTVT.

The chain carries TRBV6-2 or TRBV6-3 and TRBJ2-1; 7 bases agree with TRBD2. V trimming: 6 bases; J trimming: 3 bases; junction bases outside the gene matches: 8. CDR3 length: 15 amino acids. Germline V gives CDR1 MNHEY, CDR2 SVGEGT. Written as DNA, the CDR3 is TGTGCCAGCAGCCGTAGCGGGTTCCTCTACAATGAGCAGTTCTTC. It encodes CASSRSGFLYNEQFF.

The genes are TRBV20-1 and TRBJ2-1; 10 nucleotides agree with TRBD2. The J segment lost 6 bases and the V segment lost 3 bases, leaving 5 bases of the junction unmatched. Germline CDR1 is DFQATT and CDR2 is SNEGSKA (reference sequence). The CDR3 length is 14 residues. The CDR3 loop is CSASPSGRSNEQFF. In DNA form, the CDR3 reads TGCAGTGCTAGTCCTAGCGGGAGAAGCAATGAGCAGTTCTTC.

This rearrangement joins TRBV30 to TRBJ1-1; no clear D. Germline loops: CDR1 GTSNPN, CDR2 SVGIG (reference sequence). The CDR3 sequence is 11 residues long. In DNA, the CDR3 is TGTGCGATCAGTTTGAACACTGAAGCTTTCTTT. Residues: CAISLNTEAFF.

This rearrangement joins TRBV2 to TRBJ2-7, with 7 nucleotides matching TRBD1. Germline V gene data show CDR1 as SNHLY and CDR2 as FYNNEI. This CDR3 is built from 14 residues. With 6 bases clipped from V and 2 bases from J, the junction kept 7 bases outside the gene matches. CDR3 protein: CASRNQGQTYEQYF. Here the CDR3 DNA reads TGTGCCAGCAGGAACCAGGGACAGACCTACGAGCAGTACTTC.

V is TRBV10-3 and J is TRBJ1-6; 9 nucleotides match TRBD1. V trimming: 5 bases; J trimming: 8 bases; junction bases outside the gene matches: 4. The CDR3 is 14 residues long. CDR1 is ENHRY and CDR2 is SYGVKD in the germline V gene. The CDR3 here is CAISQGTGHSPLHF. As DNA, the CDR3 is TGTGCCATCAGTCAAGGGACAGGGCATTCACCCCTCCACTTT.

The gene calls are TRBV6-4 and TRBJ2-1; TRBD2 matches 14 bases. The junction had 5 bases not matched to a gene; V was cut back by 5 bases and J by 2 bases. CDR1 MRHNA and CDR2 SNTAGT come from the germline V gene. The CDR3 has 17 residues. CDR3 residues: CASSRTSGRLTYNEQFF. CDR3 in DNA: TGTGCCAGCAGTCGGACTAGCGGGAGGCTAACCTACAATGAGCAGTTCTTC.